This TCR beta chain is from a study of T cells expressing NK-cell markers. Turning to the study itself: In the group of eight sequenced donors, seven were HCMV-seropositive and one was seronegative.

Whole-study findings and limits: Whether expanded NKG2C+ T cell clones were HCMV specific stayed uncertain.

With regard to this clonotype: Its antigen is undetermined.

There are 16 residues in the CDR3. Germline CDR1 reads SGHTA; CDR2 reads FQGTGA. Scientists made TCR beta cDNA using 5'RACE template switching with UMIs. TCRdb reprocessed the 5' RACE reads and stores each CDR3 protein as one record, lacking DNA. In all, the sample yields about 160,000 distinct CDR3 sequences. This receptor was identified in a woman aged 18-69 years in good health. The source material was blood T cells: a sorted CD56 or NKG2C T cell subset, CD4+ or CD8+ T cells, or bulk PBMC T cells (not recorded which). The chain joins TRBV7-3 to TRBJ1-1. CDR3 region: CASSLYAAGFGTEAFF. The full variable domain, completed using reference TRBV7-3 and TRBJ1-1, is GAGVSQTPSNKVTEKGKYVELRCDPISGHTALYWYRQSLGQGPEFLIYFQGTGAADDSGLPNDRFFAVRPEGSVSTLKIQRTERGDSAVYLCASSLYAAGFGTEAFFGQGTRLTVV.